What follows is one T cell receptor beta chain and its context. What antigen it recognizes has not been identified. Qualities for individual bases were not recorded, and no much larger clone is one base off. This record belongs to a study of immune characterization of retroperitoneal liposarcoma (dated by TCRdb to 2018 to 2020). The method behind the library was PCR. These reads were obtained on a NextSeq 500. TCRdb itself trimmed the public reads at Q25 with fastp, ran MiXCR and retained productive beta chains. CDR3 protein duplicates are merged, each entry listing the most common genes and DNA. The sample has about 19,000 distinct CDR3 sequences on record, 35% to 40% of them singletons. About 7.8% of the sample goes to the ten largest clones. Sample: blood. The TCR comes from a male donor with retroperitoneal liposarcoma.

The nucleotide sequence reads as follows: TGCGCCAGCAGCTTCCTCGGGGACGAGCAGTACTTC. It codes for CASSFLGDEQYF. This receptor chain uses TRBV5-1 and TRBJ2-5; a weak D assignment points to TRBD2 (5 bases agree). The DNA matches TRBJ2-7 better at its end, which makes the J call doubtful. CDR1 SGHRS and CDR2 YFSETQ are derived from the germline V gene. CDR3 length: 12 amino acids, cysteine to phenylalanine. Of all the DNA, just the CDR3 is kept, 36 bases in frame from base 1.